This T cell receptor (beta chain) was profiled in a study of OX40 agonist ivuxolimab in advanced cancers. About the study: Every patient in dose escalation had hepatocellular carcinoma, melanoma, renal cell or head and neck cancer. Overall study results and limits: More expanded clones were found, on average, in CD8+ than in CD4+ T cells.

Profiled with immunoSEQ multiplex PCR; TCRdb holds only in-frame clones, not every one. The sample has some 75,000 clones; 84% are singletons. No patient had autoimmune disease or received systemic immunosuppression. This clone was counted only a few times. Its antigen is not known. V was pared by 5 bases and J by 4 bases, with 12 bases between. Germline CDR1 SGHRS, CDR2 YFSETQ. The CDR3 length is 13 residues. Sequenced here: CD4+ or CD8+ T cells sorted from blood, sampled in a trial of the OX40 agonist ivuxolimab. This clonotype originated in an adult with an advanced solid tumor such as melanoma, head and neck, liver or kidney cancer. The genes are TRBV5-1 and TRBJ1-2, with D perhaps matching TRBD1 (5 bases). CDR3 residues: CASRGDSFYGYTF. The CDR3 DNA sequence: TGCGCCAGCAGGGGAGACAGCTTCTATGGCTACACCTTC.